A selection of T cell receptor beta chains follows, all from one sample in a study of blood T cell repertoires in COVID-19. Repertoires were generated with immunoSEQ multiplex PCR, while TCRdb's copy carries only in-frame clones and drops some. The table has roughly 70,000 clones, 89% seen once. The specimen was peripheral blood. Every receptor here comes from an elderly man with acute or convalescent COVID-19. Each CDR3 is given with its conserved first and last residue. The order of the fields is J gene, D gene, clone size, V gene, CDR3 DNA, CDR3 protein. A D gene is named only where the DNA matches it firmly. Clone size appears in some rows only: once, few, many, or a class for an expanded clone.

TRBJ1-1	TRBD1	.	TRBV30	TGTGCCTTGGGACAGGGCGGGAATGAAGCTTTCTTT	CALGQGGNEAFF
TRBJ2-3	.	.	TRBV12-3/TRBV12-4	TGTGCCAGCAATCAGGGCACAGATACGCAGTATTTT	CASNQGTDTQYF
TRBJ1-2	.	.	TRBV5-1	TGCGCCAGCAGCCCGACAGTAAACTATGGCTACACCTTC	CASSPTVNYGYTF
TRBJ1-2	.	.	TRBV27	TGTGCCAGCAGTCCCGGACATCTCCATGGCTACACCTTC	CASSPGHLHGYTF
TRBJ1-5	.	few	TRBV5-6	TGTGCCAGCAGCTTGGAGAGGGATCAGCCCCAGCATTTT	CASSLERDQPQHF
TRBJ1-3	.	.	TRBV7-8	TGTGCCAGCAGCTTGGGGCGGGGGAGAGACGGAAACACCATATATTTT	CASSLGRGRDGNTIYF
TRBJ1-4	.	once	TRBV4-2	TGTGCCAGCACCCAGGACAGTACTACCGAAAAACTGTTTTTT	CASTQDSTTEKLFF
TRBJ1-6	.	.	TRBV6-5	TGTGCCAGCACTAGGACAGATAGTTCACCCCTCCACTTT	CASTRTDSSPLHF
TRBJ1-5	.	.	TRBV5-6	TGTGCCAGCAGCTCGTCGGGGGGGCTTCAGCCCCAGCATTTT	CASSSSGGLQPQHF
TRBJ1-1	.	.	TRBV10-1	TGCGCCAGCAGTGAGTCGTCAGGTTTGAACACTGAAGCTTTCTTT	CASSESSGLNTEAFF
TRBJ2-7	TRBD2	.	TRBV6-5	TGTGCCAGCAGTTACTCTTGGCTAGCGGGACCCTACGAGCAGTACTTC	CASSYSWLAGPYEQYF
TRBJ2-1	TRBD1	.	TRBV3-1/TRBV3-2	TGTGCCAGCAGCAAGGGGACAGGGGGCAATGAGCAGTTCTTC	CASSKGTGGNEQFF
TRBJ2-1	TRBD2	once	TRBV2	TGTGCCAGCAGTACTCAGACTAGCGGGGGGGCACGTGAGCAGTTCTTC	CASSTQTSGGAREQFF
TRBJ2-5	.	.	TRBV6-6	TGTGCCAGCAGTTACGAGGCTAGGGGAGAGACCCAGTACTTC	CASSYEARGETQYF
TRBJ1-5	.	few	TRBV2	TGTGCCAGCAGTCGGGACATGGATAACCCGAGGAGCAATCAGCCCCAGCATTTT	CASSRDMDNPRSNQPQHF
TRBJ2-7	.	.	TRBV19	TGTGCCAGTAGTAGGGGCAGGAGGGACGAGCAGTACTTC	CASSRGRRDEQYF
TRBJ1-5	.	.	TRBV19	TGTGCCAGTCGGGACACGGGGCTGGGGAGCAATCAGCCCCAGCATTTT	CASRDTGLGSNQPQHF
TRBJ2-3	TRBD2	.	TRBV6-1	TGTGCCAGCAGTGAACAGCCCGGCGGGGGAGATACGCAGTATTTT	CASSEQPGGGDTQYF
TRBJ1-2	TRBD1	.	TRBV2	TGTGCCAGCAGTGTACAGGGGGACTATGGCTACACCTTC	CASSVQGDYGYTF
TRBJ1-2	TRBD1	.	TRBV25-1	TGTGCCAGCAGCGCCCTCCCCGGGACAGGGGGAGGGGATGGCTACACCTTC	CASSALPGTGGGDGYTF
TRBJ2-5	.	.	TRBV18	TGTGCCAGCAGACTAGGCGTTGGAGAGACCCAGTACTTC	CASRLGVGETQYF
TRBJ2-1	TRBD2	few	TRBV5-1	TGCGCCAGCAGCTTGACCACGGGACTAGCGGGGGCTCATGAGCAGTTCTTC	CASSLTTGLAGAHEQFF